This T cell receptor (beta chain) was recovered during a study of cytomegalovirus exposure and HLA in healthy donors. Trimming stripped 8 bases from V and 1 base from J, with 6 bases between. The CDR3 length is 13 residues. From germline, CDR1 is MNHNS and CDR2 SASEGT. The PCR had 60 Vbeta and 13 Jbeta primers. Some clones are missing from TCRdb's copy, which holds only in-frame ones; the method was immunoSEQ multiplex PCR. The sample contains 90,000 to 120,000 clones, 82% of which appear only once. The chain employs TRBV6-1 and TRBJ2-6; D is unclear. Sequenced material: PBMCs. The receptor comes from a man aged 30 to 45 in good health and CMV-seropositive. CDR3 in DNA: TGTGCCAGCCCGGGTTCTGGGGCCAACGTCCTGACTTTC. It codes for CASPGSGANVLTF.